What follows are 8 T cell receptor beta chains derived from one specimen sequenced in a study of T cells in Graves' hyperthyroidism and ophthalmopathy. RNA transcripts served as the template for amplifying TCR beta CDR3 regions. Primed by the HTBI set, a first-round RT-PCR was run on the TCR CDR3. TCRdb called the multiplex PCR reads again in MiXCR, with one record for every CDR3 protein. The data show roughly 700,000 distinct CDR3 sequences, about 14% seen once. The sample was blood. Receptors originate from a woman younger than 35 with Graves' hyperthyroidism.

Written as DNA, the CDR3 is TGTGCCAGCAGCATTCGAGGGGCACGGGGAGATGAGCAGTTCTTC. Protein product: CASSIRGARGDEQFF. The V call is TRBV7-3, the J call TRBJ2-1; D may correspond to TRBD1 or TRBD2 (5 bases each). The CDR3 runs 15 residues. In germline, CDR1 is SGHTA, CDR2 FQGTGA. V was clipped by 5 bases and J by 8 bases, with 19 bases between them.

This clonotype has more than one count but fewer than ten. CDR3 in amino acids: CASSPRTRDEQYF. As DNA, the CDR3 is TGTGCCAGTAGTCCCCGGACGCGTGACGAGCAGTACTTC. The J gene is TRBJ2-7, the V gene TRBV19; D unresolved. From germline, CDR1 is LNHDA and CDR2 SQIVND (reference sequence). V lost 5 bases and J 5 bases, leaving 13 bases between the germline ends. This CDR3 is built from 13 residues. Looking up the rest from reference TRBV19 and TRBJ2-7 gives the full variable domain: DGGITQSPKYLFRKEGQNVTLSCEQNLNHDAMYWYRQDPGQGLRLIYYSQIVNDFQKGDIAEGYSVSREKKESFPLTVTSAQKNPTAFYLCASSPRTRDEQYFGPGTRLTVT.

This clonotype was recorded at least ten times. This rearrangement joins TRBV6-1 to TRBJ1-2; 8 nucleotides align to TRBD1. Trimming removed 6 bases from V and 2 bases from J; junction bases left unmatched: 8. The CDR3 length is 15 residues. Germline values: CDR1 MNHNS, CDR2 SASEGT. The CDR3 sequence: CASSPGGRKNYGYTF. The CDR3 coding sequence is TGTGCCAGCAGCCCAGGGGGCAGAAAGAACTATGGCTACACCTTC.

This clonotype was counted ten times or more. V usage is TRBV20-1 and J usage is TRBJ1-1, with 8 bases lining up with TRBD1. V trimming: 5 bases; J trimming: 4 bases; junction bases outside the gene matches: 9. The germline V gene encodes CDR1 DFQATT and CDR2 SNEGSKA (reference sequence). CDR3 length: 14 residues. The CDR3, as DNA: TGCAGTGCTCCGGACAGGGTTCAGGGCACTGAAGCTTTCTTT. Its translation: CSAPDRVQGTEAFF.

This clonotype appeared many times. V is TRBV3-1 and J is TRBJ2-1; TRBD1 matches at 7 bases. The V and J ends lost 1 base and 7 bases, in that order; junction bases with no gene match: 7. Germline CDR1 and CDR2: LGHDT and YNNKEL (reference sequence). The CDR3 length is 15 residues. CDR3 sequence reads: CASSQGDSIGNEQFF. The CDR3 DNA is TGTGCCAGCAGCCAAGGGGACAGTATTGGAAATGAGCAGTTCTTC.

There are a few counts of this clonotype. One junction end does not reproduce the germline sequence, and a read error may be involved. As DNA, the CDR3 is TGTGCCAGCAGTTTAGCGGTGACAGGGGTAAAGCCCCGGCATTTT. The encoded protein is CASSLAVTGVKPRHF. The chain links TRBV28 to TRBJ1-5, with 8 bases identical to TRBD1. The germline CDR1 and CDR2 sequences are MDHEN and SYDVKM. The CDR3 runs 15 residues.

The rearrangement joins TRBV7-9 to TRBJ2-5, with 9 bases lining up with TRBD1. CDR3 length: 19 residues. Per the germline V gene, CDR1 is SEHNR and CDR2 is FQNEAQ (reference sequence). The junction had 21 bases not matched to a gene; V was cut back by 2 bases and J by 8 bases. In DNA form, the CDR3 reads TGTGCCAGCAGCTTACCGTCGGGCGGGGGACAGGGAGGCTATGGCACCCAGTACTTC. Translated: CASSLPSGGGQGGYGTQYF.

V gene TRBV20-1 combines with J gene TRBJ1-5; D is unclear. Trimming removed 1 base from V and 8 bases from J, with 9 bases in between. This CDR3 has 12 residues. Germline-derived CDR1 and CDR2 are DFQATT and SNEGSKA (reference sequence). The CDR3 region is CSARVKGEPQHF. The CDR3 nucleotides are TGCAGTGCTAGAGTTAAGGGTGAGCCCCAGCATTTT.